This TCR beta chain was obtained from a study of T cell responses to AZD1222 COVID-19 vaccine. With regard to this clone: Its antigen is undetermined.

Study observations and caveats: White British donors predominated, females outnumbered males, and clonal diversity was possibly underestimated. Dominant CD4 TCR responses targeted spike regions 160-218 and 743-854. At baseline, just five to seven AZD1222 recipients tested seropositive. Only after the peak T cell response were repertoires sampled.

TCRdb's table, derived via immunoSEQ multiplex PCR, lists solely in-frame clones and lacks some. The sample holds about 44,000 clones, roughly 80% seen once. The CDR3 has 13 residues. The chain employs TRBV12-2 and TRBJ1-1; TRBD1 is the table's D call and was not checked against the DNA. TRBV12-2 is assigned pseudogene status. This specimen consisted of peripheral blood, obtained on day 0 of AZD1222 vaccination. This TCR was sampled from an adult in good health. CDR3 sequence: CASRPQGNTEAFF. The CDR3 DNA is TGTGCAAGTCGGCCTCAGGGGAACACTGAAGCTTTCTTT.